The clone carrying this T cell receptor (beta chain) was seen ten or more times. What it recognizes is unknown. The read ends 3 residues before the CDR3 terminus; that terminus is restored from the germline J gene. The data were taken from a study of T cell clonality in common variable immunodeficiency. Study-level points and caveats: T cell subpopulation sequencing would be needed to explain CVID clonality. Shared TCRbeta clones were fewer between CVID subjects than controls. Common variable immunodeficiency TCR beta sequences reportedly had fewer deletions and N-nucleotide insertions. Links between repertoire features and CVID complications were heterogeneity-limited.

TCRdb's table, derived via immunoSEQ multiplex PCR, lists solely in-frame clones and lacks some. Sampling found fewer than 50,000 clones, none seen once. This CDR3 is 16 amino acids long. V was cut by 0 bases and J by 2 bases, with 13 bases left in between. CDR1 and CDR2 from the germline V gene are SGHRS and YFSETQ. Sequencing was carried out using peripheral blood mononuclear cells. The sequence derives from a person aged 18-69 years in good health. This chain connects TRBV5-1 to TRBJ2-3; D possibly corresponds to TRBD2 (6 bases). The CDR3 loop is CASSLEGLLNTDTQYF. CDR3 DNA (partial): TGCGCCAGCAGCTTGGAGGGACTCCTCAACACAGATACG.